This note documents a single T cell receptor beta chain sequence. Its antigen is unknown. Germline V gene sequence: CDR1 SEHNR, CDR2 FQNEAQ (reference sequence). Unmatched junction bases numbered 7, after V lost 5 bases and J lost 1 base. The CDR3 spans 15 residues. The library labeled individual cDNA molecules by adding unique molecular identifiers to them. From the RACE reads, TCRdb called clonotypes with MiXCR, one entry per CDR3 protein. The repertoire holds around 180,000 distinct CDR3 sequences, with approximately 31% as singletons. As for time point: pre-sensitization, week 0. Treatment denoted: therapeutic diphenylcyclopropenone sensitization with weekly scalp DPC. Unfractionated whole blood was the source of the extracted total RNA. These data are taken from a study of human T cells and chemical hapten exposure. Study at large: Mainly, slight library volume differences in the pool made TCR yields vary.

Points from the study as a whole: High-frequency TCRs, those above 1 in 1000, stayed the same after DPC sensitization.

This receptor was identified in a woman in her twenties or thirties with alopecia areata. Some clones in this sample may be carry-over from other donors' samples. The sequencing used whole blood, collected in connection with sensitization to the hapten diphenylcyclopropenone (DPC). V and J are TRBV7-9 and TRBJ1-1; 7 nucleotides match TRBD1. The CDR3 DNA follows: TGTGCCAGCAGCCCCGACAGGGCATGGAACACTGAAGCTTTCTTT. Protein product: CASSPDRAWNTEAFF.